Listed here is a single T cell receptor beta chain. Sequencing used immunoSEQ multiplex PCR; TCRdb keeps in-frame clones, though not all of them. Found here are 2 million to 3 million clones, roughly 93% of them singletons; the top ten hold 0.35% to 0.45%. The data derive from a study of shared clonotypes between healthy human individuals. Material for sequencing was naive CD4+ T cells from PBMCs. Subset noted: CD45RA+ positively selected. The receptor was derived from a man between 18 and 29 years old in good health. Some clones in this sample may be carry-over from other donors' samples.

The CDR3 spells CASSATSREAFF. Here the CDR3 DNA reads TGTGCCAGCAGTGCGACATCTCGTGAAGCTTTCTTT. The chain combines TRBV6-6 with TRBJ1-1; no definite D call. Germline CDR1 MNHNY, CDR2 SVGAGI (reference sequence). This CDR3 region has 12 residues. V lost 5 bases and J lost 7, with 11 bases in between.